This T cell receptor beta chain derives from a study of blood T cell repertoires in COVID-19. Across the whole study: The cDNA or gDNA used as material had been derived from T cells, B-cell-depleted T cells, or PBMCs.

The CDR3 spans 14 residues. In germline, CDR1 is KGHSH, CDR2 LQKENI. Trimming took off 3 bases at V and 0 bases at J, with 8 bases between the two ends. The Seattle patients joined while their infection was active and were tracked longitudinally afterward. The method was immunoSEQ multiplex PCR; TCRdb's version includes in-frame clones alone and lacks a portion of them. Of more than 250,000 clones listed, approximately 90% are singletons. The chain combines TRBV18 with TRBJ1-1, with unresolved D. The receptor's source is a young woman with COVID-19, enrolled during active disease. The sequenced sample consisted of peripheral blood. The CDR3 DNA follows: TGTGCCAGCTCACCGTTGGAGGTGAACACTGAAGCTTTCTTT. Amino acids: CASSPLEVNTEAFF.